The text below deals with one TCR beta chain. The CDR3 contains 13 residues. The germline gives CDR1 MGHDK, CDR2 SYGVNS. The junction had 7 bases not matched to a gene; V was cut back by 6 bases and J by 5 bases. This record comes from a study of T cells in Graves' hyperthyroidism and ophthalmopathy. Diagnoses rested on clinical symptoms, serum thyroxine and TRAb, thyroid ultrasound and orbital computed tomography. TCR beta CDR3 sequences were amplified from RNA transcripts. TCR CDR3 regions were first amplified by RT-PCR with HTBI primers. TCRdb recomputed calls from the multiplex PCR reads with MiXCR, one row per CDR3 protein. The table includes approximately 870,000 distinct CDR3 sequences, roughly 40% detected once.

The chain carries TRBV25-1 and TRBJ2-7, with 7 bases aligning to TRBD1. The sequencing sample was made of blood. The TCR comes from a man between 18 and 35 years old with Graves' hyperthyroidism. The CDR3 protein is CASSSQGDHEQYF. As DNA, the CDR3 is TGTGCCAGCAGCTCCCAGGGGGACCACGAGCAGTACTTC.